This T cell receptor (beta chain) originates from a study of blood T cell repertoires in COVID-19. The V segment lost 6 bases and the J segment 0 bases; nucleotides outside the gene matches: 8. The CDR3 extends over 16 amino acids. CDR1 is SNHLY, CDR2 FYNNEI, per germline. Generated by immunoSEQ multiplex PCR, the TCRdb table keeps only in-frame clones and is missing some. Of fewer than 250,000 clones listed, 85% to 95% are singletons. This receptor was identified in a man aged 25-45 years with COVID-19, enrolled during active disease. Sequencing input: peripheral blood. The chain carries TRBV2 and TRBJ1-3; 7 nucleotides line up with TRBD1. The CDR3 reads CASSLQGPNSGNTIYF. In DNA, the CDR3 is TGTGCCAGCAGCTTACAGGGGCCCAACTCTGGAAACACCATATATTTT.